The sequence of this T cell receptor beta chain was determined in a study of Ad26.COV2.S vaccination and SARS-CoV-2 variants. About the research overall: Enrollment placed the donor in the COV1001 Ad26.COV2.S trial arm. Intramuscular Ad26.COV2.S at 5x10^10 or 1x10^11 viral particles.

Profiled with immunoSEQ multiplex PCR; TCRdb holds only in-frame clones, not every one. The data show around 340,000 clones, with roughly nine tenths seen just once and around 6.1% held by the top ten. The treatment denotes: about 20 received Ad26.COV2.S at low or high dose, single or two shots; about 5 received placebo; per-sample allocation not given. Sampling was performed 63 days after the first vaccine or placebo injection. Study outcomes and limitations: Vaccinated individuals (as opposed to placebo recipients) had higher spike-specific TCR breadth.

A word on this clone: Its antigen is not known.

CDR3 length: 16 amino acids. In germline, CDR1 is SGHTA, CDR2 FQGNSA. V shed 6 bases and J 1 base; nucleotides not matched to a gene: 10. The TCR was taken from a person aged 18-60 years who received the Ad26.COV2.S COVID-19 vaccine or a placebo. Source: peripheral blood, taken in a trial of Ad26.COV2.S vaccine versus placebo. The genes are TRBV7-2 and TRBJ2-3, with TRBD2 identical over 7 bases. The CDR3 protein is CASSQLFAGGTDTQYF. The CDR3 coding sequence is TGTGCCAGCAGTCAACTTTTCGCGGGGGGCACAGATACGCAGTATTTT.